This T cell receptor beta chain was sequenced during a study of PD-1 blockade in classical Hodgkin lymphoma. Turning to this clone: Its antigen is not known.

Clones were read by immunoSEQ multiplex PCR, and TCRdb kept only the in-frame ones, dropping some. There are about 18,000 clones in the sample; roughly 80% occur only once, and about 24% lies in the top ten. Every patient was affected by relapse after autologous stem cell transplantation, while exposure to brentuximab vedotin was not uniform. Broader study findings: The authors excluded patients who started nivolumab under 1 year after ASCT. Relapsed/refractory patients reportedly had lower baseline diversity than newly diagnosed patients. The authors have not defined what causes the repertoire differences, possibly disease activity or prior therapy.

Germline CDR1 SGHTA, CDR2 FQGNSA. The length of the CDR3 is 19 residues. V lost 2 bases and J lost 1, with 24 bases in between. This rearrangement joins TRBV7-2 to TRBJ2-7; perhaps TRBD1 as D (6 bases). The sample consisted of peripheral blood mononuclear cells (PBMCs), taken at baseline. The source of this sequence is a human donor with classical Hodgkin lymphoma. The CDR3 here is CASSLTGIRSGTSSYEQYF. As DNA, the CDR3 is TGTGCCAGCAGCTTAACAGGGATTCGGTCGGGAACTTCTTCCTACGAGCAGTACTTC. The full variable domain, in which reference TRBV7-2 and TRBJ2-7 provide the parts outside the CDR3, is GAGVSQSPSNKVTEKGKDVELRCDPISGHTALYWYRQSLGQGLEFLIYFQGNSAPDKSGLPSDRFSAERTGGSVSTLTIQRTQQEDSAVYLCASSLTGIRSGTSSYEQYFGPGTRLTVT.